Detailed here is one T cell receptor (beta chain). Its antigen is undetermined. The data originate from a study of T cell responses to AZD1222 COVID-19 vaccine. The germline V gene encodes CDR1 SGHTA and CDR2 FQGNSA. V was clipped by 1 base and J by 1 base, with 6 bases between them. The CDR3 loop spans 14 amino acids. Produced via immunoSEQ multiplex PCR; TCRdb's table is partial and in-frame only. The repertoire has some 80,000 clones, 85% to 95% of them found once; the top ten carry around 4.9%. Whole-study findings and limits: Just six or seven AZD1222 recipients tested seropositive at baseline. Among the donors, most were white British and more were female, and clonal diversity was possibly underestimated. Distributed over spike, vaccine-associated CD4 TCRs predominated at 160-218 and 743-854. Repertoire sampling was restricted to post-peak T cell response timepoints.

The sequence was obtained from an adult in good health. The starting material was peripheral blood, obtained on day 0 of AZD1222 vaccination. J is TRBJ2-3 and V is TRBV7-2, with D hard to call. CDR3 amino acids: CASSLGERTDTQYF. Here the CDR3 DNA reads TGTGCCAGCAGCTTAGGCGAGCGCACAGATACGCAGTATTTT.